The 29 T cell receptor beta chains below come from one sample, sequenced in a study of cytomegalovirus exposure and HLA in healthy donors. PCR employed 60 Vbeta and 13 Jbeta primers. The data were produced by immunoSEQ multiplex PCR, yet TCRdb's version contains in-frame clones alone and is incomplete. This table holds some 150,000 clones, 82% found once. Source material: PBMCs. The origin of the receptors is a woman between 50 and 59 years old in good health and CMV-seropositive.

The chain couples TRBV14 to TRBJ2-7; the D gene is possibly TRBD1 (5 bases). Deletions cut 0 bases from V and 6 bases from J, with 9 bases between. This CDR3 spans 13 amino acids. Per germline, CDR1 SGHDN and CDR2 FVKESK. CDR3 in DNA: TGTGCCAGCAGCCAAGAATGGCAGGGCGAGCAGTACTTC. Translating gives CASSQEWQGEQYF.

CDR3 residues: CASDEWGRQNYGYTF. In nucleotides, the CDR3 is TGTGCCAGCGACGAGTGGGGGAGGCAGAATTATGGCTACACCTTC. The chain links TRBV28 to TRBJ1-2, with D tentatively TRBD1 (5 bases). This CDR3 is built from 15 residues. Deletions cut 8 bases from V and 5 bases from J, with 21 bases between. Germline CDR1 MDHEN, CDR2 SYDVKM.

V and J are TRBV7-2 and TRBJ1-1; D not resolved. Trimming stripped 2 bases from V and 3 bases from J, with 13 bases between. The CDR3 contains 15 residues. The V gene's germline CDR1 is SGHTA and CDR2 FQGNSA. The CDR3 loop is CASSLLGVPYTEAFF. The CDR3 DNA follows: TGTGCCAGCAGCTTACTCGGGGTTCCCTACACTGAAGCTTTCTTT.

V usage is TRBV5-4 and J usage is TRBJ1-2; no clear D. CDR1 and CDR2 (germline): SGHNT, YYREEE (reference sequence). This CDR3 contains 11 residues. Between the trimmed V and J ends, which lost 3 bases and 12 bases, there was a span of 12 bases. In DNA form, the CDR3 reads TGTGCCAGCAGCTATGATAGTAAGAACACCTTC. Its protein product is CASSYDSKNTF.

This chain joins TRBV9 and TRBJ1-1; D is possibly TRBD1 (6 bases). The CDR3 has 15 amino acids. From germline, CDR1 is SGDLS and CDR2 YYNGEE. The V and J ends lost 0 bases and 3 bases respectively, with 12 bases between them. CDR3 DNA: TGTGCCAGCAGCGTAGCCCCTCACAGGGACACTGAAGCTTTCTTT. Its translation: CASSVAPHRDTEAFF.

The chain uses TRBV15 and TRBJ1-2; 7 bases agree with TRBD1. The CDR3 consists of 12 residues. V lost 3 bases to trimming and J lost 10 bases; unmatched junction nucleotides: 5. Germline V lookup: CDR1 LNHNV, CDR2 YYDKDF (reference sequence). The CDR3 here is CATSRTEGAYTF. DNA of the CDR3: TGTGCCACCAGCAGGACAGAGGGGGCCTACACCTTC.

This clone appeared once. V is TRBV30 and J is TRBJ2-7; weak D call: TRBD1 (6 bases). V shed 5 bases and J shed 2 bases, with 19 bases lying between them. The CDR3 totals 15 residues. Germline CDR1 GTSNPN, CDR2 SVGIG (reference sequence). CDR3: CAWGPSRTATYEQYF. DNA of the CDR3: TGTGCCTGGGGTCCGTCTCGGACAGCGACCTACGAGCAGTACTTC.

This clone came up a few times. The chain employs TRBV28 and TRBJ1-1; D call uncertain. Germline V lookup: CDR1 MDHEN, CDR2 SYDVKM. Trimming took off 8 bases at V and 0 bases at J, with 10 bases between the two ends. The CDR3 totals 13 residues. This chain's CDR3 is CASRGAMNTEAFF. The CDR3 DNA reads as TGTGCCAGCCGGGGAGCTATGAACACTGAAGCTTTCTTT. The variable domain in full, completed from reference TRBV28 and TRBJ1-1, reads DVKVTQSSRYLVKRTGEKVFLECVQDMDHENMFWYRQDPGLGLRLIYFSYDVKMKEKGDIPEGYSVSREKKERFSLILESASTNQTSMYLCASRGAMNTEAFFGQGTRLTVV.

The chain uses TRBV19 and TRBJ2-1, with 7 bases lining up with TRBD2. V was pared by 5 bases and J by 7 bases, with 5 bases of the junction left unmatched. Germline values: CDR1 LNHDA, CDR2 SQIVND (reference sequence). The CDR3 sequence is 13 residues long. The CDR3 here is CASSLGLRNEQFF. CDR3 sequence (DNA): TGTGCCAGTAGTCTGGGACTAAGAAATGAGCAGTTCTTC.

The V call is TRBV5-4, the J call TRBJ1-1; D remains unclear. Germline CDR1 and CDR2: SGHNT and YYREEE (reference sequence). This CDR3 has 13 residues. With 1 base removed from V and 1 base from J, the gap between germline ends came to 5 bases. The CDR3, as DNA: TGTGCCAGCAGCTTGTCAGAGAACACTGAAGCTTTCTTT. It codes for CASSLSENTEAFF.

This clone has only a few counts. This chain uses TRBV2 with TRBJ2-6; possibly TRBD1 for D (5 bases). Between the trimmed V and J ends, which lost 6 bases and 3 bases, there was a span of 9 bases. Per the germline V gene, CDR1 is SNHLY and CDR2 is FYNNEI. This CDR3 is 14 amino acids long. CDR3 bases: TGTGCCAGCAGGTCAGGGAATGGGGCCAACGTCCTGACTTTC. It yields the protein CASRSGNGANVLTF.

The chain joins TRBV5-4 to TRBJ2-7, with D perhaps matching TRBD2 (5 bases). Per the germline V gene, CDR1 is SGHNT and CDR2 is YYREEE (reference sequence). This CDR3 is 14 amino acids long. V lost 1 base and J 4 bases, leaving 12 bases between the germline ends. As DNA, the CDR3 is TGTGCCAGCAGCTTGCAACGGGGAAGGTACGAGCAGTACTTC. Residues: CASSLQRGRYEQYF.

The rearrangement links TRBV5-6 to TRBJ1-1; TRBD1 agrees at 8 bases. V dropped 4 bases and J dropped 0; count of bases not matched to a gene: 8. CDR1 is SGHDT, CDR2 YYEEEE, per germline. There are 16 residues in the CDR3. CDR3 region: CASSARQGSMNTEAFF. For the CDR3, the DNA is TGTGCCAGCAGCGCCAGACAGGGGTCGATGAACACTGAAGCTTTCTTT.

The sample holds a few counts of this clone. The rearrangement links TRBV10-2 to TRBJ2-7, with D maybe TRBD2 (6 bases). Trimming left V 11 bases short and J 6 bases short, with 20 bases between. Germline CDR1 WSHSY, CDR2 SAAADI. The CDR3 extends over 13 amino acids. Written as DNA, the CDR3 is TGCGCCCTCTGGAGGGAGGACGGAGGCGAGCAGTACTTC. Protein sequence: CALWREDGGEQYF.

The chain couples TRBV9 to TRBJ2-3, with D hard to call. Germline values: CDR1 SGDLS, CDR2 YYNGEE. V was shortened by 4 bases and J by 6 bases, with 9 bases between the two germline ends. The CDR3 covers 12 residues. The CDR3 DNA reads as TGTGCCAGCAGCCCATCCATGGATACGCAGTATTTT. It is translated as CASSPSMDTQYF.

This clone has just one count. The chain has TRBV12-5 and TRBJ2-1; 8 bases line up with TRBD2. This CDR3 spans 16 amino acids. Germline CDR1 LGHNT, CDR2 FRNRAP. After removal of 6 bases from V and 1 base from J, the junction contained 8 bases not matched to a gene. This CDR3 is CASGKVAGQSYNEQFF. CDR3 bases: TGTGCTAGTGGGAAGGTAGCGGGGCAATCCTACAATGAGCAGTTCTTC.

The chain's CDR3 is CASSVGTSGYNEQFF. The CDR3 bases are TGTGCCAGCAGCGTAGGAACTAGCGGTTACAATGAGCAGTTCTTC. The chain combines TRBV9 with TRBJ2-1, with 8 bases identical to TRBD2. The CDR3 is 15 residues long. The germline gives CDR1 SGDLS, CDR2 YYNGEE. Germline trimming cut 0 bases from V and 4 bases from J; bases unmatched to any gene: 3. Variable domain in full (rest from reference TRBV9 and TRBJ2-1): DSGVTQTPKHLITATGQRVTLRCSPRSGDLSVYWYQQSLDQGLQFLIQYYNGEERAKGNILERFSAQQFPDLHSELNLSSLELGDSALYFCASSVGTSGYNEQFFGPGTRLTVL.

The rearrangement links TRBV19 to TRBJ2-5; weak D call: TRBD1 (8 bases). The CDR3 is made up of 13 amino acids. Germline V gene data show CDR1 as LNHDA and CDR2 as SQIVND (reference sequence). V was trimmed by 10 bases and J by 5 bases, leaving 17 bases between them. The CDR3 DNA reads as TGTGCCACCACAGGGGGAGGGCGGGAGACCCAGTACTTC. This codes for CATTGGGRETQYF.

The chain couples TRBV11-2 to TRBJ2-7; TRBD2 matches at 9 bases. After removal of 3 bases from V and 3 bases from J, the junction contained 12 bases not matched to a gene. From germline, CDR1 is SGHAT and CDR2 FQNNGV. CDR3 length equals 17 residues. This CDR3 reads CASSFIYSREGLYEQYF. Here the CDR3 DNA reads TGTGCCAGCAGCTTTATCTATTCGCGGGAGGGCCTCTACGAGCAGTACTTC.

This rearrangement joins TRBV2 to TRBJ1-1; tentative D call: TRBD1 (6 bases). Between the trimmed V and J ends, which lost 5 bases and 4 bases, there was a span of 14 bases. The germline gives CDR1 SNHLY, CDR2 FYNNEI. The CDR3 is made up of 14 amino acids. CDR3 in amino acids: CASSYRVGTTEAFF. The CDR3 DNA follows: TGTGCCAGCAGTTACAGGGTCGGCACCACTGAAGCTTTCTTT.

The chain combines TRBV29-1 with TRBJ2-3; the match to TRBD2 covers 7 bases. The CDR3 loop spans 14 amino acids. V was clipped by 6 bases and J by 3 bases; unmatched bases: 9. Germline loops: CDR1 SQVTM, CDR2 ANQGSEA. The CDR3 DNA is TGCAGCGTCGCTCGCGGGGGATTGACAGATACGCAGTATTTT. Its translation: CSVARGGLTDTQYF.

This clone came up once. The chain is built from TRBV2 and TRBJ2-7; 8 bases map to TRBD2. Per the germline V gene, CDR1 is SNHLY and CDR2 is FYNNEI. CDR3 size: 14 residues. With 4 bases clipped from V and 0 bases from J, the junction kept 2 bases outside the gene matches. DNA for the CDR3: TGTGCCAGCAGTGTGAGCGGGAGCTCCTACGAGCAGTACTTC. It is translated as CASSVSGSSYEQYF.

The CDR3 here is CSADTIDEQFF. CDR3 bases: TGCAGTGCGGATACTATCGATGAGCAGTTCTTC. This sequence joins TRBV20-1 and TRBJ2-1; D gene unclear. Germline V CDR1 and CDR2: DFQATT, SNEGSKA (reference sequence). CDR3 length equals 11 residues. With 6 bases removed from V and 8 bases from J, the gap between germline ends came to 11 bases.

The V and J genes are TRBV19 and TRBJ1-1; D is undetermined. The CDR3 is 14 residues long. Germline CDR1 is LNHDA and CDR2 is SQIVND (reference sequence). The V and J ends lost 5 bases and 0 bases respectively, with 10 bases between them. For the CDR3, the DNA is TGTGCCAGTAGTTACAGCCACATGAACACTGAAGCTTTCTTT. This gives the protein CASSYSHMNTEAFF.

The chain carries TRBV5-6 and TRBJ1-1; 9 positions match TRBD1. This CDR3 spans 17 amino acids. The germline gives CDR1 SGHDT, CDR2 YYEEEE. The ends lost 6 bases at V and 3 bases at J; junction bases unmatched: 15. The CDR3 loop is CASILITGGAMDTEAFF. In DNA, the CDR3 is TGTGCCAGCATCCTAATTACAGGGGGCGCGATGGACACTGAAGCTTTCTTT. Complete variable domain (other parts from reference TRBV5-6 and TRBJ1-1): DAGVTQSPTHLIKTRGQQVTLRCSPKSGHDTVSWYQQALGQGPQFIFQYYEEEERQRGNFPDRFSGHQFPNYSSELNVNALLLGDSALYLCASILITGGAMDTEAFFGQGTRLTVV.

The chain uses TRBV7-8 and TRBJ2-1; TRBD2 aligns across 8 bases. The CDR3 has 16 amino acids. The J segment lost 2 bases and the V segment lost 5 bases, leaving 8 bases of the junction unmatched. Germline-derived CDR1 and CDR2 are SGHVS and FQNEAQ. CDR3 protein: CASSLLSGRPYNEQFF. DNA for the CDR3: TGTGCCAGCAGCCTCCTCAGCGGGAGACCCTACAATGAGCAGTTCTTC.

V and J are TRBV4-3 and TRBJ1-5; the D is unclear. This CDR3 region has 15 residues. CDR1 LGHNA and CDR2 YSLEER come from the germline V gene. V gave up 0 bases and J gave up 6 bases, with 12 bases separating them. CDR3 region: CASSQDQEGSQPQHF. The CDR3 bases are TGCGCCAGCAGCCAAGATCAAGAAGGGAGTCAGCCCCAGCATTTT.

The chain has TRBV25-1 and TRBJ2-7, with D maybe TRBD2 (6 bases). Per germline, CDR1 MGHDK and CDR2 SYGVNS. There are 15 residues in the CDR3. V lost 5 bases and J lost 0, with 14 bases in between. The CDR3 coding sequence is TGTGCCAGCAGTCGGGGGAACCCCTCCTCCTACGAGCAGTACTTC. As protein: CASSRGNPSSYEQYF.

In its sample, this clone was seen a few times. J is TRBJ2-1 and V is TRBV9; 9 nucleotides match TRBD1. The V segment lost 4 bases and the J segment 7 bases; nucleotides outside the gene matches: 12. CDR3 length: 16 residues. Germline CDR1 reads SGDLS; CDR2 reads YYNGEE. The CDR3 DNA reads TGTGCCAGCAGCTTAGCCCGGGACAGGGCGACGAATGAGCAGTTCTTC. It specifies CASSLARDRATNEQFF.